This T cell receptor (beta chain) was identified in a study of cytomegalovirus exposure and HLA in healthy donors. With regard to this clone: Its antigen is currently unknown.

Amplification used 60 Vbeta primers and 13 Jbeta primers. Clones were read by immunoSEQ multiplex PCR, and TCRdb kept only the in-frame ones, dropping some. The data contain about 190,000 clones, 70% to 90% of them seen just once; the ten biggest clones take up around 2%. Study observations and caveats: Association of 17,000 or so TCR beta sequences with HLA alleles was found at 0.05 false discovery rate in a later analysis. In vitro assays verified that three CMV-associated chains recognized CMV antigens specifically.

Germline CDR1 reads MDHEN; CDR2 reads SYDVKM. V lost 3 bases to trimming and J lost 3 bases, with 8 bases between them. The CDR3 length is 13 residues. Sequenced: PBMCs. The receptor was isolated from a woman aged 18-29 years in good health and CMV-seropositive. The V call is TRBV28, the J call TRBJ1-1; no firm D call. As DNA, the CDR3 is TGTGCCAGCAGTTTTCTTTCCTACACTGAAGCTTTCTTT. The encoded protein is CASSFLSYTEAFF.